Following are 26 T cell receptor beta chains from one sample sequenced in a study of blood T cell repertoires in COVID-19. Measured with immunoSEQ multiplex PCR; TCRdb has only the in-frame clones, and not every one. This sample yields under 400,000 clones, of which around 87% are seen a single time; 8% to 13% belongs to the top ten. Sequencing was done on a sample of peripheral blood. These receptors were obtained from a woman aged 25-40 years with COVID-19, enrolled during active disease.

J is TRBJ1-2 and V is TRBV11-1; D remains unclear. The CDR3 has 13 residues. V gave up 5 bases and J gave up 4 bases, with 11 bases separating them. The V gene's germline CDR1 is SGHAT and CDR2 FQDESV (reference sequence). CDR3: CASSPNEGYGYTF. The CDR3 nucleotides read TGTGCCAGCAGCCCCAACGAGGGCTATGGCTACACCTTC.

The chain employs TRBV7-3 and TRBJ2-2; 8 bases line up with TRBD2. Germline V CDR1 and CDR2: SGHTA, FQGTGA. This CDR3 contains 16 residues. Trimming took 2 bases from V and 4 from J; bases not matched to a gene: 6. The CDR3 reads CASSLSTGGGTGELFF. The DNA for the CDR3 is TGTGCCAGCAGCTTATCTACGGGAGGGGGCACCGGGGAGCTGTTTTTT.

The chain recombines TRBV5-5 with TRBJ2-1; 11 positions match TRBD2. V lost 0 bases, J lost 5 bases, and 13 bases stayed unmatched. Germline CDR1 SGHKS, CDR2 YYEKEE (reference sequence). This CDR3 is built from 19 residues. Here the CDR3 reads CASSLAPRRLAGINNEQFF. Written as DNA, the CDR3 is TGTGCCAGCAGCTTGGCCCCCAGAAGACTAGCGGGGATCAACAATGAGCAGTTCTTC.

The chain joins TRBV23-1 to TRBJ1-2; no reliable D call. TRBV23-1 is designated an ORF whose function remains uncertain. CDR3 size: 14 residues. V lost 0 bases, J lost 4 bases, and 9 bases lay in between. Here the CDR3 reads CASSQSFQIYGYTF. The CDR3 bases are TGCGCCAGCAGTCAATCGTTTCAGATCTATGGCTACACCTTC.

This sequence joins TRBV29-1 and TRBJ1-1; D might be TRBD1 (5 bases). This CDR3 contains 16 residues. Germline CDR1 SQVTM, CDR2 ANQGSEA. Trimming pared 4 bases from V and 5 bases from J, leaving 23 bases between. CDR3 nucleotides: TGCAGCGTTGTTACAGGTTTTTGGGGGGTGAGAACTGAAGCTTTCTTT. This gives the protein CSVVTGFWGVRTEAFF.

This chain joins TRBV2 and TRBJ1-1; D might be TRBD1 (5 bases). This CDR3 spans 15 amino acids. CDR1 SNHLY and CDR2 FYNNEI come from the germline V gene. The V and J ends lost 7 bases and 0 bases respectively, with 15 bases between them. The CDR3 DNA reads TGTGCCAGCACCCGACAGATTACTATGAACACTGAAGCTTTCTTT. Its protein product is CASTRQITMNTEAFF.

This chain uses TRBV4-1 with TRBJ2-1; D gene uncertain. V was trimmed by 8 bases and J by 8 bases, leaving 10 bases between them. The germline V gene encodes CDR1 MGHRA and CDR2 YSYEKL. The CDR3 is made up of 11 amino acids. In DNA form, the CDR3 reads TGCGCCAGCCTTGGCTCCGATGAGCAGTTCTTC. Encoded protein: CASLGSDEQFF.

The chain links TRBV27 to TRBJ2-3; TRBD2 agrees at 8 bases. Germline lookup yields CDR1 MNHEY and CDR2 SMNVEV (reference sequence). This CDR3 has 16 amino acids. The junction had 7 bases not matched to a gene; V was cut back by 3 bases and J by 2 bases. The CDR3 DNA reads TGTGCCAGCAGTTTTTCTACAGCGGGAGCCACAGATACGCAGTATTTT. As protein: CASSFSTAGATDTQYF.

This clone has a single count. The genes are TRBV4-2 and TRBJ2-3; TRBD2 agrees at 8 bases. The V gene's germline CDR1 is LGHNA and CDR2 YNFKEQ. The CDR3 is made up of 16 amino acids. V lost 0 bases to trimming and J lost 6 bases; unmatched junction nucleotides: 8. Written as DNA, the CDR3 is TGTGCCAGCAGCCAAGATTTTGGTAGCGGGACGGATACGCAGTATTTT. Its protein is CASSQDFGSGTDTQYF.

This clone was recorded a few times. This chain links TRBV27 with TRBJ2-7, with TRBD1 as a possible D gene (6 bases). Germline V gives CDR1 MNHEY, CDR2 SMNVEV (reference sequence). The CDR3 sequence is 14 residues long. The V gene lost 7 bases and the J gene lost 2 bases, with 15 bases spanning the gap. The CDR3 reads CASKMRTVTYEQYF. CDR3 in DNA: TGTGCCAGCAAAATGAGGACAGTTACCTACGAGCAGTACTTC.

This chain connects TRBV11-2 to TRBJ2-1, with 9 bases fitting TRBD2. With V trimmed by 1 base and J by 7 bases, 2 bases remained unmatched. CDR1 and CDR2 (germline): SGHAT, FQNNGV. This CDR3 region has 14 residues. CDR3 sequence reads: CASSLGLAGNEQFF. The CDR3 region has the DNA TGTGCCAGCAGCTTAGGGCTAGCGGGGAATGAGCAGTTCTTC. The whole variable domain, remainder taken from reference TRBV11-2 and TRBJ2-1, is EAGVAQSPRYKIIEKRQSVAFWCNPISGHATLYWYQQILGQGPKLLIQFQNNGVVDDSQLPKDRFSAERLKGVDSTLKIQPAKLEDSAVYLCASSLGLAGNEQFFGPGTRLTVL.

The V and J genes are TRBV6-4 and TRBJ2-3, with 11 nucleotides matching TRBD2. The germline CDR1 and CDR2 sequences are MRHNA and SNTAGT. This CDR3 is 15 amino acids long. V dropped 7 bases and J dropped 2; count of bases not matched to a gene: 5. The CDR3 nucleotides are TGTGCCAGCAACCCGACTAGCGGGAACACAGATACGCAGTATTTT. Translation: CASNPTSGNTDTQYF.

This chain links TRBV24-1 with TRBJ2-2, with TRBD1 matching over 10 bases. The CDR3 has 15 residues. With 9 bases clipped from V and 4 bases from J, the junction kept 7 bases outside the gene matches. Germline values: CDR1 KGHDR, CDR2 SFDVKD. The CDR3 region is CATRPGTGVTGELFF. As DNA, the CDR3 is TGTGCCACCCGCCCCGGGACAGGGGTCACCGGGGAGCTGTTTTTT.

The chain joins TRBV28 to TRBJ2-1; TRBD2 matches at 10 bases. The germline V gene has CDR1 MDHEN and CDR2 SYDVKM. CDR3 length: 21 residues. The ends lost 7 bases at V and 6 bases at J; junction bases unmatched: 27. CDR3: CASTRDRGGGPLGTSVNEQFF. Written as DNA, the CDR3 is TGTGCCAGCACCCGAGACAGGGGAGGAGGACCTTTGGGGACTAGCGTCAATGAGCAGTTCTTC.

This chain links TRBV20-1 with TRBJ1-2; no reliable D call. The V and J ends lost 7 bases and 4 bases respectively, with 7 bases between them. CDR1 and CDR2 (germline): DFQATT, SNEGSKA (reference sequence). This CDR3 comprises 10 residues. The CDR3 sequence: CSGPTYGYTF. The CDR3 bases are TGCAGTGGGCCAACCTATGGCTACACCTTC.

The chain recombines TRBV27 with TRBJ2-3; TRBD2 might be the D (6 bases). CDR1 and CDR2 from the germline V gene are MNHEY and SMNVEV (reference sequence). Trimming pared 5 bases from V and 8 bases from J, leaving 17 bases between. This CDR3 has 14 amino acids. The CDR3 DNA sequence: TGTGCCAGCAGTGCGGCGGGGCCCTCCGGTACGCAGTATTTT. It specifies CASSAAGPSGTQYF.

The genes are TRBV19 and TRBJ2-1, with 10 bases that match TRBD2. This CDR3 comprises 16 residues. V lost 4 bases and J lost 4; bases outside the gene matches: 7. Germline lookup yields CDR1 LNHDA and CDR2 SQIVND (reference sequence). The CDR3 is CASSSAASGSYNEQFF. The CDR3 DNA follows: TGTGCCAGTAGTAGCGCCGCTAGCGGGAGTTACAATGAGCAGTTCTTC.

The chain combines TRBV6-2 or TRBV6-3 with TRBJ2-1, with 7 bases lining up with TRBD1. Germline-derived CDR1 and CDR2 are MNHEY and SVGEGT. Trimming cost V 5 bases and J 4 bases; bases outside gene matches: 8. This CDR3 region has 15 residues. CDR3 sequence (DNA): TGTGCCAGCAGTACCTATATGGGACAGTACAATGAGCAGTTCTTC. This sequence encodes CASSTYMGQYNEQFF.

V gene TRBV29-1 combines with J gene TRBJ2-7; D perhaps matches TRBD1 (6 bases). The V gene's germline CDR1 is SQVTM and CDR2 ANQGSEA. The CDR3 is made up of 12 amino acids. Trimming pared 6 bases from V and 4 bases from J, leaving 13 bases between. Here the CDR3 reads CSVDATGYEQYF. CDR3 DNA sequence: TGCAGCGTCGACGCTACAGGGTACGAGCAGTACTTC.

This sequence joins TRBV2 and TRBJ1-5; D unclear. Germline CDR1 reads SNHLY; CDR2 reads FYNNEI. V was cut by 5 bases and J by 1 base, with 12 bases left in between. The CDR3 spans 15 residues. CDR3 region: CASSQTRGSNQPQHF. As DNA, the CDR3 is TGTGCCAGCAGTCAGACTAGAGGAAGCAATCAGCCCCAGCATTTT.

Here the CDR3 DNA reads TGTGCCAGTAGTGCCTCCGGGACTAGCAATGATGAGCAGTTCTTC. This codes for CASSASGTSNDEQFF. The J gene is TRBJ2-1, the V gene TRBV19; 9 positions match TRBD2. CDR1 is LNHDA, CDR2 SQIVND, per germline (reference sequence). The CDR3 has 15 amino acids. Trimming cost V 5 bases and J 8 bases; bases outside gene matches: 10.

V gene TRBV5-1 combines with J gene TRBJ2-1; TRBD2 matches at 9 bases. V lost 4 bases, J lost 1 base, and 3 bases stayed unmatched. The CDR3 is 15 residues long. Germline V gene lookup returns CDR1 SGHRS and CDR2 YFSETQ. As DNA, the CDR3 is TGCGCCAGCAGCCGTAGCGGGAGTTCCTACAATGAGCAGTTCTTC. Translating it yields CASSRSGSSYNEQFF. Complete variable domain (other parts from reference TRBV5-1 and TRBJ2-1): KAGVTQTPRYLIKTRGQQVTLSCSPISGHRSVSWYQQTPGQGLQFLFEYFSETQRNKGNFPGRFSGRQFSNSRSEMNVSTLELGDSALYLCASSRSGSSYNEQFFGPGTRLTVL.

Only one count was recorded for this clone. The V and J genes are TRBV6-5 and TRBJ1-1; D uncertain. This CDR3 region has 11 residues. Trimming left V 6 bases short and J 1 base short, with 3 bases between. Germline lookup yields CDR1 MNHEY and CDR2 SVGAGI. The CDR3 DNA sequence: TGTGCCAGCAGCGGGAACACTGAAGCTTTCTTT. Its protein is CASSGNTEAFF.

This clone was observed a handful of times. The J gene is TRBJ1-4, the V gene TRBV6-5; D uncertain. Between the trimmed V and J ends, which lost 0 bases and 0 bases, there was a span of 5 bases. This CDR3 is built from 15 residues. Germline CDR1 MNHEY, CDR2 SVGAGI. The chain's CDR3 is CASSYSSATNEKLFF. Written as DNA, the CDR3 is TGTGCCAGCAGTTACTCCAGTGCAACTAATGAAAAACTGTTTTTT.

The CDR3, as DNA: TGTGCCATCGCGGGACTAGCGGACAATGAGCAGTTCTTC. It translates to CAIAGLADNEQFF. The rearrangement links TRBV6-6 to TRBJ2-1, with 11 bases identical to TRBD2. V was clipped by 10 bases and J by 5 bases; unmatched bases: 4. This CDR3 contains 13 residues. Germline assignment: CDR1 MNHNY and CDR2 SVGAGI (reference sequence).

The chain carries TRBV7-2 and TRBJ2-7; maybe TRBD1 (5 bases). Germline CDR1 is SGHTA and CDR2 is FQGNSA. The V end was cut by 1 base, the J end by 3 bases, with 10 bases between. The CDR3 consists of 14 residues. The DNA for the CDR3 is TGTGCCAGCAGCTTAGTTGGGGCAGTCTACGAGCAGTACTTC. Amino acid sequence: CASSLVGAVYEQYF.